This T cell receptor (beta chain) was profiled in a study of T cell repertoires in cytomegalovirus infection. Study information: In public TCR beta signatures, there were indications of both CMV infection and matching HLA type.

V gave up 6 bases and J gave up 9 bases, with 18 bases separating them. The CDR3 has 14 amino acids. Study findings and constraints: Cumulative public TCR beta family frequency identified carriers of CMV plus the relevant HLA.

Each CDR3 protein gets one entry after TCRdb re-called the reads with MiXCR. Of some 680,000 distinct CDR3 sequences in the sample, approximately 40% were seen once. As for this clonotype: What it recognizes is unknown.

The chain recombines TRBV12-3 or TRBV12-4 with TRBJ2-1, with D perhaps assigned TRBD1 or TRBD2 (5 bases each). Input material: PBMCs. The receptor comes from a human donor in good health (CMV status not recorded). Some clones in this sample may be carry-over from other donors' samples. The CDR3 DNA follows: TGTGCCAGCAGCCCGGGTGGGGGTCTACCTGAGCAGTTCTTC. Translated: CASSPGGGLPEQFF.